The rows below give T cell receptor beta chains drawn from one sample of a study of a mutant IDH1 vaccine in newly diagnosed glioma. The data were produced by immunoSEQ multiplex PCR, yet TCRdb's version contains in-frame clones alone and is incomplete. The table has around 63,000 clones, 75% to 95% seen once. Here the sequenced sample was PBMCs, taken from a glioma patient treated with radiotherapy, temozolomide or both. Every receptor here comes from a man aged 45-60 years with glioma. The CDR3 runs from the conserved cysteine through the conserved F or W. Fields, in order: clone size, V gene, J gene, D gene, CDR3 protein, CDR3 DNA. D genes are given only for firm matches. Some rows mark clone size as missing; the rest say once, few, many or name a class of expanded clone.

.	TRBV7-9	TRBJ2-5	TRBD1	CASSTPRGRDETQYF	TGTGCCAGCAGCACCCCCAGGGGGCGAGATGAGACCCAGTACTTC
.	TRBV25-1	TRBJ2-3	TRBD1	CASSDRGYADTQYF	TGTGCCAGCAGTGACAGGGGGTACGCAGATACGCAGTATTTT
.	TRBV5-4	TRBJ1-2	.	CASSPRAGQNYGYTF	TGTGCCAGCAGCCCCAGGGCAGGGCAGAACTATGGCTACACCTTC
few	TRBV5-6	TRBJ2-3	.	CASSPDTDTQYF	TGTGCCAGCAGCCCGGACACAGATACGCAGTATTTT
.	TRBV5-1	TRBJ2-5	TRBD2	CASSLGAGGTKETQYF	TGCGCCAGCAGCTTGGGAGCGGGAGGAACTAAAGAGACCCAGTACTTC
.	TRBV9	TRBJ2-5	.	CASSVDDTFREQYF	TGTGCCAGCAGCGTAGACGACACCTTCAGAGAGCAGTACTTC
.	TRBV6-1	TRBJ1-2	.	CASSEARGTGTF	TGTGCCAGCAGTGAAGCGAGAGGGACCGGCACCTTC
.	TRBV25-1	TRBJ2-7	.	CASRGGPSYEQYF	TGTGCCAGTAGGGGGGGGCCTTCCTACGAGCAGTACTTC
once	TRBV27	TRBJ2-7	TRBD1	CASSLRKPGQGYEQYF	TGTGCCAGCAGTTTACGCAAACCGGGACAGGGGTACGAGCAGTACTTC
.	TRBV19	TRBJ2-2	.	CASSPPPRGGTGELFF	TGTGCCAGTAGTCCCCCGCCCAGGGGAGGCACCGGGGAGCTGTTTTTT
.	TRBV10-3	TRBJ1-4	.	CAISESPNRDEKLFF	TGTGCCATCAGTGAGTCGCCGAACAGAGATGAAAAACTGTTTTTT
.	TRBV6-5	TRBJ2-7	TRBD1	CASTPGTGNYEQYF	TGTGCCAGCACTCCCGGGACAGGGAACTACGAGCAGTACTTC
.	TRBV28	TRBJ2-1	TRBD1	CASSPTGGTYNEQFF	TGTGCCAGCAGCCCTACAGGGGGAACCTACAATGAGCAGTTCTTC
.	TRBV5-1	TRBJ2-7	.	CASSFAAGGVYEQYF	TGCGCCAGCAGCTTTGCGGCAGGGGGGGTCTACGAGCAGTACTTC
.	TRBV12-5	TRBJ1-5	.	CASGLGGDQPQHF	TGTGCTAGTGGTTTGGGGGGGGATCAGCCCCAGCATTTT
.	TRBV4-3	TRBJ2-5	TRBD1	CASSLGTGGETQYF	TGCGCCAGCAGCCTCGGGACAGGGGGAGAGACCCAGTACTTC
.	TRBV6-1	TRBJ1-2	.	CASSPSLGGYGYTF	TGTGCCAGCAGTCCATCTCTCGGGGGCTATGGCTACACCTTC
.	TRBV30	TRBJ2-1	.	CAWTASTKTRWMYNEQFF	TGTGCCTGGACGGCCTCAACAAAGACGCGCTGGATGTACAATGAGCAGTTCTTC
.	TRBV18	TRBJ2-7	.	CASSPKQGREQYF	TGTGCCAGCTCCCCTAAACAGGGGAGGGAGCAGTACTTC
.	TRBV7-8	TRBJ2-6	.	CASSITGAHSGANVLTF	TGTGCCAGCAGCATAACCGGGGCACACTCTGGGGCCAACGTCCTGACTTTC
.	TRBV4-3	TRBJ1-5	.	CASSQDLRNQPQHF	TGCGCCAGCAGCCAAGATCTGCGAAATCAGCCCCAGCATTTT
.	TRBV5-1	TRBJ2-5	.	CASSPRTRRTQETQYF	TGCGCCAGCAGCCCCAGGACACGAAGGACTCAAGAGACCCAGTACTTC
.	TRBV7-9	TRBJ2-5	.	CASTLDWGETQYF	TGTGCCAGCACCCTAGACTGGGGGGAGACCCAGTACTTC
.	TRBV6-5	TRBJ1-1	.	CASSYSLNTEAFF	TGTGCCAGCAGTTACTCATTGAACACTGAAGCTTTCTTT
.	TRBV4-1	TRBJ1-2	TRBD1	CASSQDGTGPKGYTF	TGCGCCAGCAGCCAAGATGGGACAGGGCCGAAAGGCTACACCTTC
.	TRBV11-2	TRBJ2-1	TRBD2	CASSLAQAGSEQFF	TGTGCCAGCAGCTTAGCCCAAGCGGGATCCGAGCAGTTCTTC
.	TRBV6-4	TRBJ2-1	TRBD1	CASSGGQEGSYNEQFF	TGTGCCAGCAGTGGGGGACAGGAGGGATCCTACAATGAGCAGTTCTTC
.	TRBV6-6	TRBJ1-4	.	CASSYSPGGGEKLFF	TGTGCCAGCAGTTACTCCCCCGGGGGGGGCGAAAAACTGTTTTTT